This T cell receptor beta chain was captured by sequencing in a study of T cell responses to AZD1222 COVID-19 vaccine. With regard to this clone: Its antigen is currently unknown.

Profiling relied on immunoSEQ multiplex PCR, and the TCRdb table lists in-frame clones only, not all of them. The sample yields 95,000 to 100,000 clones, approximately 84% seen once. Overall study findings and caveats: Reportedly, close to half of spike-specific TCRs are directed against unmutated variant regions.

Deletions cut 1 base from V and 6 bases from J, with 3 bases between. Germline V gene sequence: CDR1 SQVTM, CDR2 ANQGSEA. This CDR3 has 10 residues. The sequence was collected from an adult who received the AZD1222 COVID-19 vaccine. The sequencing used peripheral blood, collected 28 days after the second AZD1222 dose. The V gene is TRBV29-1, the J gene TRBJ1-1; D gene ambiguous. CDR3 residues: CSVEGPEAFF. DNA of the CDR3: TGCAGCGTTGAAGGGCCTGAAGCTTTCTTT. The full variable domain, its missing parts supplied by reference TRBV29-1 and TRBJ1-1, is SAVISQKPSRDICQRGTSLTIQCQVDSQVTMMFWYRQQPGQSLTLIATANQGSEATYESGFVIDKFPISRPNLTFSTLTVSNMSPEDSSIYLCSVEGPEAFFGQGTRLTVV.